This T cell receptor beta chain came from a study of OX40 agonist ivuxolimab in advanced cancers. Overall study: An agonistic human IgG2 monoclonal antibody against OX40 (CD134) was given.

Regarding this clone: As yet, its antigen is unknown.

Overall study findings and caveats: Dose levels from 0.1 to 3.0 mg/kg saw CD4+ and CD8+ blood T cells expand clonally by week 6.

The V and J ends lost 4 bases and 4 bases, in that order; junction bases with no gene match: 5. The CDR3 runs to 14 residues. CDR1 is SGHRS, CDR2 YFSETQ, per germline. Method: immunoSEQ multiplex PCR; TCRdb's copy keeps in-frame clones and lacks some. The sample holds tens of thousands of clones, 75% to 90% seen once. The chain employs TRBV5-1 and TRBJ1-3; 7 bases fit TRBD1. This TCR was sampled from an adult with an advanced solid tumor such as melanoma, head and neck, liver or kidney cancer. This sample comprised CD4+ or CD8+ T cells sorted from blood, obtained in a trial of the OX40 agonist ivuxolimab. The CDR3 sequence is CASSPGTDGNTIYF. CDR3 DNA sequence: TGCGCCAGCAGCCCAGGGACAGACGGAAACACCATATATTTT.